This T cell receptor (beta chain) was recorded in a study of identical twins. cDNA carried unique molecular identifiers, and a universal primer site was added by template switching. TCRdb reprocessed the 5' RACE reads with MiXCR, giving one entry per CDR3 protein. This repertoire shows some 330,000 distinct CDR3 sequences, about 9% found once; its top ten account for 7.5% to 9.5%. The CDR3 has 14 residues. Trimming shortened V by 2 bases and J by 3 bases, and 14 bases separated the two germline ends. Germline V CDR1 and CDR2: GTSNPN, SVGIG (reference sequence). The receptor was isolated from a woman between 45 and 60 years old in good health. This sequence joins TRBV30 and TRBJ2-7; no firm D call. Sequencing used naive T cells sorted from blood. Here the CDR3 DNA reads TGTGCCTGGAGTCTGGTGGTCCCATACTACGAGCAGTACTTC. This translates into CAWSLVVPYYEQYF.